This T cell receptor (beta chain) came from a study of response to subunit inactivated influenza vaccine. This clonotype was recorded at least ten times. TCRdb analysed the RT-PCR reads with MiXCR anew, one entry per CDR3 protein. Of hundreds of thousands of distinct CDR3 sequences listed, 14% are singletons. CDR3 length: 14 residues. In germline, CDR1 is LGHNA, CDR2 YNFKEQ. The germline V and J ends were trimmed by 0 bases and 7 bases, with 13 bases remaining between them. The source material was PBMCs from blood, sampled 14 to 15 days before vaccination. The clonotype comes from a middle-aged man who received an inactivated influenza vaccine. This chain uses TRBV4-2 with TRBJ2-7; the D gene is possibly TRBD2 (6 bases). CDR3 coding DNA: TGTGCCAGCAGCCAAGATCGGGGGTTCTGGGAGCAGTACTTC. This sequence encodes CASSQDRGFWEQYF.